These 17 T cell receptor beta chains were sequenced from one sample in a study of blood T cell repertoires in COVID-19. Sequencing used immunoSEQ multiplex PCR; TCRdb keeps in-frame clones, though not all of them. Of under 300,000 clones in the sample, 88% were seen once. The sequenced sample was peripheral blood. These TCRs come from a woman younger than 45 with acute or convalescent COVID-19.

This chain links TRBV5-6 with TRBJ2-5, with 9 nucleotides matching TRBD2. The CDR3 is 15 amino acids. V lost 0 bases to trimming and J lost 4 bases; unmatched junction nucleotides: 4. Germline CDR1 reads SGHDT; CDR2 reads YYEEEE. The CDR3 DNA reads as TGTGCCAGCAGCTTGGCCAGAGCGGGAGGAGAGACCCAGTACTTC. Its protein is CASSLARAGGETQYF.

The genes are TRBV6-2 or TRBV6-3 and TRBJ2-7, with 11 nucleotides matching TRBD2. J gave up 5 bases and V 5 bases, and 20 bases lay outside the gene matches. CDR1 and CDR2 from the germline V gene are MNHEY and SVGEGT. This CDR3 has 19 residues. The CDR3 DNA reads TGTGCCAGCAGTCGCCAAGCGGACCAACTAGCGGGAGTTATCGACGAGCAGTACTTC. Protein product: CASSRQADQLAGVIDEQYF.

This chain joins TRBV29-1 and TRBJ2-7; 13 bases line up with TRBD2. The germline V gene has CDR1 SQVTM and CDR2 ANQGSEA. V shed 6 bases and J 7 bases; nucleotides not matched to a gene: 18. CDR3 length: 17 amino acids. CDR3: CSVERLVGLAGVNEQYF. The CDR3 coding sequence is TGCAGCGTAGAGAGACTGGTTGGACTAGCGGGAGTTAATGAGCAGTACTTC.

The CDR3 sequence: CASRGTGNQPQHF. In nucleotides, the CDR3 is TGTGCCAGCAGGGGGACAGGCAATCAGCCCCAGCATTTT. The chain couples TRBV12-3 or TRBV12-4 to TRBJ1-5; 7 bases are shared with TRBD1. The CDR3 is 13 residues long. With V trimmed by 6 bases and J by 2 bases, 1 base remained unmatched.

The DNA of the CDR3 is TGTGCCAGCAGTGAATATGGCGGCGTTAACTATGGCTACACCTTC. This encodes CASSEYGGVNYGYTF. This chain connects TRBV6-1 to TRBJ1-2; D not resolved. The ends were cut back, 2 bases at V and 1 base at J, with 11 bases in the middle. The CDR3 sequence is 15 residues long. Germline V lookup: CDR1 MNHNS, CDR2 SASEGT.

This clone came up once. The sample holds other DNA sequences that translate to the same CDR3. The J gene is TRBJ1-5, the V gene TRBV7-2, with 7 bases lining up with TRBD1. The V segment lost 5 bases and the J segment 4 bases; nucleotides outside the gene matches: 5. The CDR3 covers 14 residues. Per the germline V gene, CDR1 is SGHTA and CDR2 is FQGNSA. The CDR3 here is CASSPDRANQPQHF. The CDR3 DNA sequence: TGTGCCAGCAGCCCCGACAGGGCGAATCAGCCCCAGCATTTT.

This chain connects TRBV19 to TRBJ1-5; possibly TRBD1 for D (6 bases). The CDR3 sequence is 18 residues long. Trimming removed 10 bases from V and 0 bases from J, with 25 bases in between. From germline, CDR1 is LNHDA and CDR2 SQIVND (reference sequence). The CDR3 coding sequence is TGTGCCACCAATCGCCAATGGACAGAGGTCTATAGCAATCAGCCCCAGCATTTT. Residues: CATNRQWTEVYSNQPQHF.

This chain uses TRBV11-2 with TRBJ1-2, with D possibly TRBD1 on 5 matching bases. The germline V gene has CDR1 SGHAT and CDR2 FQNNGV. This CDR3 has 13 amino acids. The V end lost 1 base, the J end lost 3 bases, and 6 bases lay between the germline ends. As DNA, the CDR3 is TGTGCCAGCAGCTTAGGACAGTACTATGGCTACACCTTC. This gives the protein CASSLGQYYGYTF.

The rearrangement links TRBV27 to TRBJ1-2; tentative D call: TRBD1 (5 bases). Trimming took 2 bases from V and 4 from J, leaving 17 bases between them. This CDR3 contains 16 residues. Germline V gene data show CDR1 as MNHEY and CDR2 as SMNVEV (reference sequence). In nucleotides, the CDR3 is TGTGCCAGCAGTTTAGTCGCAGAAAAGACAGTCTATGGCTACACCTTC. This codes for CASSLVAEKTVYGYTF.

This clone was seen only once. This chain connects TRBV24-1 to TRBJ1-4, with D uncertain. The V end was cut by 5 bases, the J end by 8 bases, with 17 bases between. The CDR3 totals 15 residues. The germline V gene has CDR1 KGHDR and CDR2 SFDVKD. CDR3 coding DNA: TGTGCCACCAGTGCCTCGAGAGGGAAGGAGGAAAAACTGTTTTTT. As protein: CATSASRGKEEKLFF.

The chain recombines TRBV5-5 with TRBJ1-5; D call uncertain. Germline assignment: CDR1 SGHKS and CDR2 YYEKEE (reference sequence). V was trimmed by 4 bases and J by 6 bases, leaving 14 bases between them. The CDR3 loop spans 14 amino acids. Here the CDR3 DNA reads TGTGCCAGCAGCCCGAGAGAGGTAGGTCAGCCCCAGCATTTT. This sequence encodes CASSPREVGQPQHF.

The V call is TRBV4-1, the J call TRBJ1-2, with D possibly TRBD1 on 5 matching bases. This CDR3 is built from 14 residues. CDR1 is MGHRA and CDR2 is YSYEKL in the germline V gene. Trimming took 1 base from V and 7 from J, leaving 13 bases between them. In DNA, the CDR3 is TGCGCCAGCAGCCAAGGAAGGGACTTAGGTGGCTACACCTTC. Translated, it gives CASSQGRDLGGYTF.

The chain combines TRBV30 with TRBJ2-6; 7 bases agree with TRBD1. The CDR3 is 17 residues long. Trimming took 1 base from V and 0 from J; bases not matched to a gene: 6. CDR1 is GTSNPN and CDR2 is SVGIG in the germline V gene (reference sequence). CDR3 DNA: TGTGCCTGGAGTGGTGACAGGGTTAGCTCTGGGGCCAACGTCCTGACTTTC. Its protein is CAWSGDRVSSGANVLTF.

The rearrangement uses TRBV6-2 or TRBV6-3 and TRBJ2-7, with 7 bases fitting TRBD2. The CDR3 has 15 residues. CDR1 MNHEY and CDR2 SVGEGT come from the germline V gene. V was pared by 2 bases and J by 1 base, with 5 bases of the junction left unmatched. CDR3 DNA sequence: TGTGCCAGCAGTTACACTAGCGCAACATCCTACGAGCAGTACTTC. Its protein product is CASSYTSATSYEQYF.

The V gene is TRBV2, the J gene TRBJ2-5, with TRBD2 as a possible D gene (5 bases). The V gene's germline CDR1 is SNHLY and CDR2 FYNNEI. Trimming cost V 3 bases and J 5 bases, with 16 bases left between them. The CDR3 covers 15 residues. This chain's CDR3 is CASSDGLLQGETQYF. The CDR3 DNA is TGTGCCAGCAGTGATGGACTGCTCCAAGGGGAGACCCAGTACTTC.

The rearrangement uses TRBV6-4 and TRBJ2-1; TRBD2 might be the D (7 bases). Germline CDR1 and CDR2: MRHNA and SNTAGT. This CDR3 is built from 14 residues. Trimming took off 2 bases at V and 7 bases at J, with 12 bases between the two ends. The DNA of the CDR3 is TGTGCCAGCAGTGACAGGGGAGGGGGTAATGAGCAGTTCTTC. Its translation is CASSDRGGGNEQFF.

This rearrangement joins TRBV5-1 to TRBJ2-1; D is uncertain. CDR3 length equals 16 residues. Germline CDR1 SGHRS, CDR2 YFSETQ. Between the trimmed V and J ends, which lost 2 bases and 0 bases, there was a span of 12 bases. The CDR3 here is CASSFSERSSYNEQFF. CDR3 nucleotides: TGCGCCAGCAGCTTTTCAGAGCGAAGCTCCTACAATGAGCAGTTCTTC.